This TCR beta chain was documented in a study of blood T cell repertoires in COVID-19. V lost 1 base to trimming and J lost 1 base; unmatched junction nucleotides: 5. Germline V lookup: CDR1 LNHDA, CDR2 SQIVND (reference sequence). The length of the CDR3 is 17 residues. Only in-frame clones appear in the TCRdb table, and some are missing; sequencing was by immunoSEQ multiplex PCR. The sample shows roughly 410,000 clones, 89% of them seen only once. The rearrangement joins TRBV19 to TRBJ1-5; TRBD1 aligns across 9 bases. This TCR derives from a woman aged 40 to 55 with COVID-19, enrolled during active disease. Sequencing input: peripheral blood. The CDR3: CASSIGTGGASNQPQHF. The DNA of the CDR3 is TGTGCCAGTAGTATAGGAACAGGGGGCGCGAGCAATCAGCCCCAGCATTTT. The whole variable domain, filled in from reference TRBV19 and TRBJ1-5, reads DGGITQSPKYLFRKEGQNVTLSCEQNLNHDAMYWYRQDPGQGLRLIYYSQIVNDFQKGDIAEGYSVSREKKESFPLTVTSAQKNPTAFYLCASSIGTGGASNQPQHFGDGTRLSIL.